The next 5 T cell receptor beta chains were all read from a single sample in a study of blood T cell repertoires in COVID-19. Measured with immunoSEQ multiplex PCR; TCRdb has only the in-frame clones, and not every one. The sample has about 59,000 clones; around 92% are singletons. Sequenced material: peripheral blood. All receptors come from a human donor in a cohort sampled during active COVID-19.

V gene TRBV18 combines with J gene TRBJ2-3; the D gene is possibly TRBD2 (6 bases). The CDR3 runs to 14 residues. V shed 8 bases and J shed 4 bases, with 16 bases lying between them. Germline lookup yields CDR1 KGHSH and CDR2 LQKENI. CDR3 in amino acids: CASVGLLSADTQYF. The CDR3 coding sequence is TGTGCCAGCGTGGGACTTCTTTCCGCAGATACGCAGTATTTT.

The gene calls are TRBV28 and TRBJ2-6; D is possibly TRBD2 (6 bases). The CDR3 spans 15 residues. Germline CDR1 and CDR2: MDHEN and SYDVKM. Trimming cost V 4 bases and J 0 bases, with 7 bases left between them. The CDR3 sequence is CASSSGGSGANVLTF. CDR3 DNA sequence: TGTGCCAGCAGTTCCGGGGGCTCTGGGGCCAACGTCCTGACTTTC.

The CDR3 bases are TGTGCCAGCAACCCAGCGAGGCGAGCCAAAAACATTCAGTACTTC. Translation: CASNPARRAKNIQYF. V is TRBV28 and J is TRBJ2-4; D call uncertain. The CDR3 is 15 amino acids. Germline loops: CDR1 MDHEN, CDR2 SYDVKM. Trimming stripped 7 bases from V and 0 bases from J, with 13 bases between.

The rearrangement uses TRBV5-1 and TRBJ1-6; D perhaps matches TRBD1 (5 bases). Trimming left V 4 bases short and J 9 bases short, with 11 bases between. The CDR3 runs 13 residues. From germline, CDR1 is SGHRS and CDR2 YFSETQ. Here the CDR3 reads CASSPGTLSPLHF. CDR3 sequence (DNA): TGCGCCAGCAGCCCCGGGACTCTTTCACCCCTCCACTTT.

CDR3 in DNA: TGTGCCAGCAGCTCACAGGCTCAGGCGTTCACAGATACGCAGTATTTT. Translation gives CASSSQAQAFTDTQYF. The chain has TRBV5-6 and TRBJ2-3, with D tentatively TRBD1 (5 bases). The CDR3 is 16 amino acids. Germline CDR1 and CDR2: SGHDT and YYEEEE. Trimming removed 3 bases from V and 2 bases from J, with 16 bases in between.